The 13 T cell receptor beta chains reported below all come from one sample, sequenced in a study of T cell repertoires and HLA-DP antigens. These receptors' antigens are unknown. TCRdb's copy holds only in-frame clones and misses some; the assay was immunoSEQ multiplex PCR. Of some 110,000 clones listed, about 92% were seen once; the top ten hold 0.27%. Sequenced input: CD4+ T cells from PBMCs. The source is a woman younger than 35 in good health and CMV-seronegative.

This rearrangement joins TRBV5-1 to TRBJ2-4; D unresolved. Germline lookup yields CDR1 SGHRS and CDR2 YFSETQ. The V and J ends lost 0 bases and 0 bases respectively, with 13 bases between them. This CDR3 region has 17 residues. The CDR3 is CASSLEGSGVAKNIQYF. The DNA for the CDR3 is TGCGCCAGCAGCTTGGAAGGGTCTGGAGTAGCCAAAAACATTCAGTACTTC. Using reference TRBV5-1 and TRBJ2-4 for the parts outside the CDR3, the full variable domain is KAGVTQTPRYLIKTRGQQVTLSCSPISGHRSVSWYQQTPGQGLQFLFEYFSETQRNKGNFPGRFSGRQFSNSRSEMNVSTLELGDSALYLCASSLEGSGVAKNIQYFGAGTRLSVL.

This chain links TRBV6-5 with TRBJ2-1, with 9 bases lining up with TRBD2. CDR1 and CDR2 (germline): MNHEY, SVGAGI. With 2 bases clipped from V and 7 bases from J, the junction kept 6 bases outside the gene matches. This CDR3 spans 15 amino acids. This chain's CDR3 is CASSYGGRARNEQFF. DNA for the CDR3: TGTGCCAGCAGTTACGGCGGGAGGGCCAGAAATGAGCAGTTCTTC.

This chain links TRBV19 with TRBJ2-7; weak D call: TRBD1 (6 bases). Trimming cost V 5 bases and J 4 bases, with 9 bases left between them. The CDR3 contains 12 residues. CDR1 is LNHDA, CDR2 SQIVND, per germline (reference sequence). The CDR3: CASSSQGYEQYF. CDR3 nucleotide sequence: TGTGCCAGTAGTTCACAGGGTTACGAGCAGTACTTC.

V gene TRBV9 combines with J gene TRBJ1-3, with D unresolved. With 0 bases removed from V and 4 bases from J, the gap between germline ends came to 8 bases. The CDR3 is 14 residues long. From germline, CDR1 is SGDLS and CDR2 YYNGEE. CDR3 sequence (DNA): TGTGCCAGCAGCGTAGATTATCGCGGAAACACCATATATTTT. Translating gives CASSVDYRGNTIYF. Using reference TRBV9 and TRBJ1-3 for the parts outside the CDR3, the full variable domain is DSGVTQTPKHLITATGQRVTLRCSPRSGDLSVYWYQQSLDQGLQFLIQYYNGEERAKGNILERFSAQQFPDLHSELNLSSLELGDSALYFCASSVDYRGNTIYFGEGSWLTVV.

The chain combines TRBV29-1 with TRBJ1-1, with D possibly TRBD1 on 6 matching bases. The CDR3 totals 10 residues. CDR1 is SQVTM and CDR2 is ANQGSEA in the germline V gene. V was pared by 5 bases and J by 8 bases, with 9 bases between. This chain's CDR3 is CSVTGKEAFF. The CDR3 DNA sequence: TGCAGCGTTACAGGGAAAGAAGCTTTCTTT.

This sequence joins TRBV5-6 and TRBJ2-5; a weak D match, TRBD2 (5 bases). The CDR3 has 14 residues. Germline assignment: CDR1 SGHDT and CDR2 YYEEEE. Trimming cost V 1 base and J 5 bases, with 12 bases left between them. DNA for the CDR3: TGTGCCAGCAGCTTGTACAGTAGAGGGGAGACCCAGTACTTC. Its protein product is CASSLYSRGETQYF.

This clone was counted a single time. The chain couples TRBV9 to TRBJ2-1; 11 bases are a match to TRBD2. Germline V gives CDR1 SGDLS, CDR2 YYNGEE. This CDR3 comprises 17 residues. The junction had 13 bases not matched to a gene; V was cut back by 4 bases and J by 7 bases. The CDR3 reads CASSRTVTSGRGNEQFF. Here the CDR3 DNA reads TGTGCCAGCAGCCGTACCGTAACTAGCGGGAGAGGGAATGAGCAGTTCTTC.

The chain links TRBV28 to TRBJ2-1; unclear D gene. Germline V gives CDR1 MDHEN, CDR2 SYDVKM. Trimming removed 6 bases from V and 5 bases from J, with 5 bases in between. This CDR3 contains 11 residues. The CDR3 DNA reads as TGTGCCAGCAGCCCCGACAATGAGCAGTTCTTC. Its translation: CASSPDNEQFF.

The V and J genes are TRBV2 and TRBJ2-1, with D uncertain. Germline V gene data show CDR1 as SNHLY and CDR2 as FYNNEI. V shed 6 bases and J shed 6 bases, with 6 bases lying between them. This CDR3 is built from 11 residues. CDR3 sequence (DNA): TGTGCCAGCAGGAGGTTCAATGAGCAGTTCTTC. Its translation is CASRRFNEQFF.

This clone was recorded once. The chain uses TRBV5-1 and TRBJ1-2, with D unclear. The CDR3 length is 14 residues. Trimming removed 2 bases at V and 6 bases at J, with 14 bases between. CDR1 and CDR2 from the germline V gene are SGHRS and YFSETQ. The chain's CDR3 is CASSLEKGNHGYTF. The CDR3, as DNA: TGCGCCAGCAGCTTAGAAAAGGGAAACCATGGCTACACCTTC.

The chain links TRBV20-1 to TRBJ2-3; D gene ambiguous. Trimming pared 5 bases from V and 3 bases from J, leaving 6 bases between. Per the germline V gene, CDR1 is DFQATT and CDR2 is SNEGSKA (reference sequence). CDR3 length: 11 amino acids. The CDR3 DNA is TGCAGTGCTCTCAGGACAGATACGCAGTATTTT. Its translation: CSALRTDTQYF.

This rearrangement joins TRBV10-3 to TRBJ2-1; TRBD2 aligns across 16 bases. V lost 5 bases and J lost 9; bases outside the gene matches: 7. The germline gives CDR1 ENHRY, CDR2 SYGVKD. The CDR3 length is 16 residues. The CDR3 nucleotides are TGTGCCATCAGTACGGCCGGGACTAGCGGGAGGGTTGAGCAGTTCTTC. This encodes CAISTAGTSGRVEQFF.

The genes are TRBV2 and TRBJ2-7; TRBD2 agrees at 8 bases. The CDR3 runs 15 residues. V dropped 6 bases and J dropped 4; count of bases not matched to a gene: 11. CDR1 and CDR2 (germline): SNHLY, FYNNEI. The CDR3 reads CASSPRGGNAYEQYV. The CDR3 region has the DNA TGTGCCAGCAGCCCCCGGGGGGGGAATGCGTACGAGCAGTACGTC.